In its sample, the clone carrying this T cell receptor beta chain was seen a few times. The CDR3 extends over 11 amino acids. V lost 2 bases and J lost 5, with 3 bases in between. The data derive from a study of blood T cell repertoires in COVID-19. Overall study: From T cells, B-cell-depleted T cells, or PBMCs came the material, which was cDNA or gDNA.

Profiling relied on immunoSEQ multiplex PCR, and the TCRdb table lists in-frame clones only, not all of them. The data show roughly 59,000 clones, over 70% seen once. The source of this sequence is a human donor in a cohort sampled during active COVID-19. The sequencing sample was made of peripheral blood. The chain has TRBV12-3 or TRBV12-4 and TRBJ2-5; D unclear. The CDR3 loop reads CASSLSETQYF. CDR3 nucleotides: TGTGCCAGCAGTTTATCGGAGACCCAGTACTTC.